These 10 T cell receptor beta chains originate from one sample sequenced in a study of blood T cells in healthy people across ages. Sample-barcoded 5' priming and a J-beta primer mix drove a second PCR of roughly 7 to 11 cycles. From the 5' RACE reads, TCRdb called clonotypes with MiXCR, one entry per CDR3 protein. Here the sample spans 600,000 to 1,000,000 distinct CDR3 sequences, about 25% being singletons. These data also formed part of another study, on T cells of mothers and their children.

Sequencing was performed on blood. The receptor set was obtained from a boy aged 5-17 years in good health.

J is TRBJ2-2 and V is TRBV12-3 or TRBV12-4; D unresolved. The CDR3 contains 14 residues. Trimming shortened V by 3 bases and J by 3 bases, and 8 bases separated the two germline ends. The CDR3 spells CASSFYGDTGELFF. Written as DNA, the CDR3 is TGTGCCAGCAGTTTTTACGGTGACACCGGGGAGCTGTTTTTT.

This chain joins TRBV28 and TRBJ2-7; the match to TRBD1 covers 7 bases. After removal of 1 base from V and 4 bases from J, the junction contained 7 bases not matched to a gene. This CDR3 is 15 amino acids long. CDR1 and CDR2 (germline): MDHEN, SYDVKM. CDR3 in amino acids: CASSLYSGQIYEQYF. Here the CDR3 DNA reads TGTGCCAGCAGTTTATACTCGGGACAGATATACGAGCAGTACTTC.

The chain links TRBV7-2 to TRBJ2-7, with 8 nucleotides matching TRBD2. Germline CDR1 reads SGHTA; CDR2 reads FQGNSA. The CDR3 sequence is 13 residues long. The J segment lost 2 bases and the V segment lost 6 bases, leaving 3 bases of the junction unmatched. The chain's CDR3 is CASRGSGAYEQYF. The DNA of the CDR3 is TGTGCCAGCAGAGGTAGCGGGGCCTACGAGCAGTACTTC.

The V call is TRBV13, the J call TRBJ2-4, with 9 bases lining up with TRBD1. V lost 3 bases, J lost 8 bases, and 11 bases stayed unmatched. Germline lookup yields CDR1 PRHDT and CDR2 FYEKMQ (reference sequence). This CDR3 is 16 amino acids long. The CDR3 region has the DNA TGTGCCAGCAGCTTGGGGACAGGGAACGGTTTCGACATTCAGTACTTC. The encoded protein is CASSLGTGNGFDIQYF.

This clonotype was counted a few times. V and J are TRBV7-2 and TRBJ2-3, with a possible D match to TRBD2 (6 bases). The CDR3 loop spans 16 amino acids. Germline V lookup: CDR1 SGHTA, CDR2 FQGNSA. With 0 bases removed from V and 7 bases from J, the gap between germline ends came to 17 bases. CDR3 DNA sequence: TGTGCCAGCAGCTTAGCACTCGGGAGTGGGTTAAATACGCAGTATTTT. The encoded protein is CASSLALGSGLNTQYF.

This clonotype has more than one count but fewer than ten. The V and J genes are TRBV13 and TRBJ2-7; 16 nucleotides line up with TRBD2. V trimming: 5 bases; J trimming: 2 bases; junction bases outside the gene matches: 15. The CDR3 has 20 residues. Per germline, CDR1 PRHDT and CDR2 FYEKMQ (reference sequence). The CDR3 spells CASSLTGWGTSGRGTYEQYF. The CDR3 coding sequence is TGTGCCAGCAGCCTTACAGGGTGGGGGACTAGCGGGAGGGGGACCTACGAGCAGTACTTC.

CDR3 sequence reads: CASSLAVSGAPLHF. The CDR3, as DNA: TGTGCCAGCAGCTTGGCTGTGTCCGGTGCCCCCCTCCACTTT. The rearrangement uses TRBV5-6 and TRBJ1-6; D uncertain. Germline V gene sequence: CDR1 SGHDT, CDR2 YYEEEE. This CDR3 region has 14 residues. V was cut by 0 bases and J by 13 bases, with 14 bases left in between.

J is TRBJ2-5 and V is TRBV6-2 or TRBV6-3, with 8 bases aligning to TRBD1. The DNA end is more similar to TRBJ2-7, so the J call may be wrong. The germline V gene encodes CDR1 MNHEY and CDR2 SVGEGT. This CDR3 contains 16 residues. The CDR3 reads CASSTDTGTGYYEQYF. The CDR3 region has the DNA TGTGCCAGCAGTACCGATACCGGGACAGGTTACTACGAGCAGTACTTC.

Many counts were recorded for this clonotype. CDR3 nucleotide sequence: TGTGCCAGCAGCCCACACAGGGGGGACACCGGGGAGCTGTTTTTT. Encoded protein: CASSPHRGDTGELFF. The chain carries TRBV7-8 and TRBJ2-2, with 8 bases fitting TRBD1. CDR3 size: 15 residues. Germline values: CDR1 SGHVS, CDR2 FQNEAQ. With 5 bases clipped from V and 3 bases from J, the junction kept 5 bases outside the gene matches.

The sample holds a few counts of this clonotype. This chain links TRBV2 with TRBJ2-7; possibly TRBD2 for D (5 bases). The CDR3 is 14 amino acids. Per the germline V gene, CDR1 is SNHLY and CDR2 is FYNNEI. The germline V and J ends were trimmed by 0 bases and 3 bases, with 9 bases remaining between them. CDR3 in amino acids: CASSEASGHYEQYF. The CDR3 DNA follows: TGTGCCAGCAGTGAAGCCAGCGGCCACTACGAGCAGTACTTC.